Below are 15 T cell receptor beta chains sequenced from a single sample in a study of T-cell reconstitution after alpha-beta-depleted transplantation in children. Preparation of the TCRbeta library involved a method that used unique molecular identifiers. One entry per CDR3 protein, called by TCRdb with MiXCR from the PCR reads. The sample shows about 230,000 distinct CDR3 sequences, about 9.2% of them seen only once. The sequences come from PBMCs from the stem cell graft donor, collected from the stem cell graft. Source of these receptors: a human donor who donated a stem cell graft to a child with acute lymphoblastic leukemia.

This rearrangement joins TRBV29-1 to TRBJ2-7, with a weak D call TRBD1 (6 bases). This CDR3 has 14 amino acids. Germline V lookup: CDR1 SQVTM, CDR2 ANQGSEA. Trimming cost V 7 bases and J 0 bases, with 16 bases left between them. The CDR3 spells CSAGQGNPSYEQYF. In DNA, the CDR3 is TGCAGCGCAGGGCAGGGGAACCCCTCCTACGAGCAGTACTTC.

As regards this clonotype: A much more abundant neighbour one base away suggests this may be a read error. This rearrangement joins TRBV10-3 to TRBJ1-5, with 8 bases aligning to TRBD1. The junction had 8 bases not matched to a gene; V was cut back by 7 bases and J by 9 bases. The germline gives CDR1 ENHRY, CDR2 SYGVKD. The CDR3 has 13 amino acids. The CDR3 nucleotides are TGTGCCATCACGGGACAGGAAGATCGGCCCCAGCATTTT. Protein: CAITGQEDRPQHF.

This CDR3 is CASSGPGTENILEQYF. In DNA, the CDR3 is TGTGCCAGCAGCGGGCCCGGGACGGAGAACATTCTCGAGCAGTACTTC. This chain uses TRBV7-9 with TRBJ2-7; D tentatively reads TRBD1 or TRBD2 (5 bases each). This CDR3 has 16 residues. Germline values: CDR1 SEHNR, CDR2 FQNEAQ (reference sequence). Trimming pared 5 bases from V and 6 bases from J, leaving 23 bases between.

This chain connects TRBV6-5 to TRBJ1-1; D gene uncertain. Looked up from germline, CDR1 is MNHEY and CDR2 is SVGAGI. This CDR3 has 16 residues. Trimming shortened V by 4 bases and J by 4 bases, and 19 bases separated the two germline ends. The CDR3 spells CASSFQSGWSRTEAFF. CDR3 sequence (DNA): TGTGCCAGCAGTTTTCAATCAGGTTGGAGTCGCACTGAAGCTTTCTTT.

This clonotype was observed a handful of times. V is TRBV7-8 and J is TRBJ2-3; 9 bases align to TRBD2. With 4 bases clipped from V and 2 bases from J, the junction kept 7 bases outside the gene matches. Germline assignment: CDR1 SGHVS and CDR2 FQNEAQ. CDR3 length: 16 residues. The CDR3 DNA follows: TGTGCCAGCAGCTCCTCCTCTAGCGGGGCCACAGATACGCAGTATTTT. It codes for CASSSSSSGATDTQYF.

In this sample, this clonotype turned up a few times. The chain recombines TRBV12-3 or TRBV12-4 with TRBJ1-3; D uncertain. Deletions cut 3 bases from V and 4 bases from J, with 13 bases between. This CDR3 is 15 amino acids long. The CDR3 loop is CASSFSSRQGNTIYF. The CDR3 coding sequence is TGTGCCAGCAGTTTCTCAAGCCGACAAGGAAACACCATATATTTT.

This clonotype was found many times. V gene TRBV7-2 combines with J gene TRBJ2-5, with D perhaps matching TRBD1 (5 bases). The CDR3 loop spans 13 amino acids. Trimming removed 4 bases from V and 3 bases from J, with 9 bases in between. CDR1 and CDR2 from the germline V gene are SGHTA and FQGNSA. The CDR3 DNA follows: TGTGCCAGCAGCTGGGGCATGAAAGAGACCCAGTACTTC. It codes for CASSWGMKETQYF.

This clonotype was detected many times. V gene TRBV14 combines with J gene TRBJ2-3; D remains ambiguous. Per germline, CDR1 SGHDN and CDR2 FVKESK. Trimming cost V 1 base and J 9 bases, with 8 bases left between them. The CDR3 consists of 12 residues. The CDR3 coding sequence is TGTGCCAGCAGCCAAGGATCCGGGACGCAGTATTTT. It codes for CASSQGSGTQYF.

CDR3 nucleotides: TGTGCCAGCAGTTCCTCGGGAGAGGGCGACGAGACCCAGTACTTC. Its protein is CASSSSGEGDETQYF. The V call is TRBV6-5, the J call TRBJ2-5, with D possibly TRBD2 on 6 matching bases. V was clipped by 4 bases and J by 5 bases, with 17 bases between them. In germline, CDR1 is MNHEY, CDR2 SVGAGI. This CDR3 is built from 15 residues.

The rearrangement links TRBV12-3 or TRBV12-4 to TRBJ2-5, with D possibly matching TRBD1 (5 bases). The V end lost 5 bases, the J end lost 2 bases, and 9 bases lay between the germline ends. The CDR3 runs to 13 residues. The CDR3 is CASSTTEQETQYF. The DNA for the CDR3 is TGTGCCAGCAGTACGACAGAACAAGAGACCCAGTACTTC.

This clonotype was counted between two and nine times. The chain combines TRBV6-1 with TRBJ2-7; D perhaps matches TRBD1 (5 bases). V dropped 8 bases and J dropped 6 bases, with 17 bases sitting between them. This CDR3 comprises 13 residues. CDR1 and CDR2 from the germline V gene are MNHNS and SASEGT. The CDR3 sequence is CASDEAGLVEQYF. The CDR3, as DNA: TGTGCCAGCGATGAGGCAGGGCTCGTCGAGCAGTACTTC.

This clonotype has ten or more counts. The rearrangement joins TRBV15 to TRBJ2-2; TRBD2 agrees at 8 bases. Germline loops: CDR1 LNHNV, CDR2 YYDKDF (reference sequence). V gave up 5 bases and J gave up 3 bases; unmatched junction bases: 2. The CDR3 covers 14 residues. CDR3 sequence reads: CATSLSGDTGELFF. The DNA for the CDR3 is TGTGCCACCAGCCTTAGCGGGGACACCGGGGAGCTGTTTTTT.

The rearrangement joins TRBV10-1 to TRBJ2-7; D gene ambiguous. The CDR3 spans 12 residues. Trimming removed 2 bases at V and 4 bases at J, with 6 bases between. CDR1 and CDR2 from the germline V gene are WNHNN and SYGVQD (reference sequence). CDR3 loop: CASSETGYEQYF. The DNA for the CDR3 is TGCGCCAGCAGTGAGACGGGTTACGAGCAGTACTTC.

This chain links TRBV12-5 with TRBJ2-7; D is unresolved. Germline values: CDR1 LGHNT, CDR2 FRNRAP. V lost 0 bases to trimming and J lost 5 bases, with 8 bases between them. The CDR3 sequence is 13 residues long. The CDR3 reads CASGLVATHEQYF. CDR3 sequence (DNA): TGTGCTAGTGGTTTGGTAGCAACCCACGAGCAGTACTTC.

Only a few counts were recorded for this clonotype. This chain links TRBV7-9 with TRBJ2-1, with 7 nucleotides matching TRBD2. The CDR3 is 15 amino acids. The V gene end was trimmed by 4 bases and the J gene end by 7 bases; junction bases not matched to a gene: 10. Germline lookup yields CDR1 SEHNR and CDR2 FQNEAQ (reference sequence). In DNA form, the CDR3 reads TGTGCCAGCAGCTCCCTTGGGGGGGTTGGAAATGAGCAGTTCTTC. As protein: CASSSLGGVGNEQFF.